Presented here are 19 T cell receptor beta chains from one specimen sequenced in a study of shared clonotypes between healthy human individuals. Assay: immunoSEQ multiplex PCR; the TCRdb copy retains only in-frame clones and omits some. The sample lists 550,000 to 800,000 clones, 80% to 95% occurring once. The sample comprised memory CD8+ T cells from PBMCs. As to subset: CD45RO+ cells pooled with CCR7-negative TemRA cells. The receptor set was obtained from a young man in good health. Some clones in this sample may be carry-over from other donors' samples.

This clone was seen only a few times. This sequence joins TRBV18 and TRBJ2-1, with 7 bases identical to TRBD2. The J segment lost 7 bases and the V segment lost 4 bases, leaving 7 bases of the junction unmatched. CDR1 and CDR2 (germline): KGHSH, LQKENI. This CDR3 has 14 amino acids. The CDR3 loop is CASSLAGRGNEQFF. The CDR3 nucleotides read TGTGCCAGCTCACTAGCGGGTCGGGGGAATGAGCAGTTCTTC.

The chain links TRBV11-2 to TRBJ2-3; D could derive from TRBD1 or TRBD2 (5 bases each). Trimming pared 3 bases from V and 5 bases from J, leaving 15 bases between. Germline CDR1 SGHAT, CDR2 FQNNGV. This CDR3 has 15 residues. The CDR3 sequence: CASSFTWDHLDTQYF. The DNA for the CDR3 is TGTGCCAGCAGCTTTACCTGGGACCACCTAGATACGCAGTATTTT.

The chain joins TRBV7-8 to TRBJ2-3; 8 bases match TRBD2. Germline lookup yields CDR1 SGHVS and CDR2 FQNEAQ. The CDR3 totals 16 residues. V lost 1 base and J lost 5; bases outside the gene matches: 8. The CDR3 nucleotides read TGTGCCAGCAGCTTAGACTCAGCAGCGGGAGTAGATACGCAGTATTTT. It translates to CASSLDSAAGVDTQYF.

The gene calls are TRBV5-4 and TRBJ2-5; TRBD2 aligns across 8 bases. Gene TRBJ2-7 matches the end of the DNA better, so the J call may be wrong. The germline V gene encodes CDR1 SGHNT and CDR2 YYREEE (reference sequence). The length of the CDR3 is 14 residues. Here the CDR3 reads CASSRTSKVHEQYF. The CDR3 DNA sequence: TGTGCCAGCAGCAGGACTAGCAAAGTACACGAGCAGTACTTC.

The CDR3 reads CAISGALAGGPDTQYF. CDR3 sequence (DNA): TGTGCCATCAGTGGCGCCTTAGCGGGAGGGCCGGATACGCAGTATTTT. The J gene is TRBJ2-3, the V gene TRBV10-3, with 11 bases that match TRBD2. This CDR3 has 16 amino acids. Trimming cost V 4 bases and J 6 bases; bases outside gene matches: 9. Germline V gene sequence: CDR1 ENHRY, CDR2 SYGVKD.

This sequence joins TRBV6-5 and TRBJ2-7; 10 positions agree with TRBD1. From germline, CDR1 is MNHEY and CDR2 SVGAGI. Unmatched junction bases numbered 4, after V lost 5 bases and J lost 0 bases. This CDR3 region has 15 residues. CDR3 amino acids: CASSRTGGYSYEQYF. CDR3 sequence (DNA): TGTGCCAGCAGTCGGACAGGGGGATACTCCTACGAGCAGTACTTC.

The chain carries TRBV4-2 and TRBJ2-1; 9 nucleotides match TRBD1. After removal of 4 bases from V and 2 bases from J, the junction contained 6 bases not matched to a gene. Germline V CDR1 and CDR2: LGHNA, YNFKEQ. CDR3 length equals 16 residues. The CDR3 is CASSPRRQGAYNEQFF. The CDR3 DNA reads TGTGCCAGCAGCCCCAGACGACAGGGGGCCTACAATGAGCAGTTCTTC.

This rearrangement joins TRBV7-2 to TRBJ2-7; unclear D gene. Germline V gene data show CDR1 as SGHTA and CDR2 as FQGNSA. V shed 3 bases and J shed 3 bases, with 9 bases lying between them. This CDR3 has 13 amino acids. Written as DNA, the CDR3 is TGTGCCAGCAGCTTCACAGAATACTACGAGCAGTACTTC. Translated: CASSFTEYYEQYF.

The chain uses TRBV27 and TRBJ2-7; D may be TRBD1 (6 bases). CDR3 length: 13 amino acids. The germline CDR1 and CDR2 sequences are MNHEY and SMNVEV (reference sequence). Trimming removed 6 bases at V and 2 bases at J, with 11 bases between. This chain's CDR3 is CASSAGATYEQYF. CDR3 coding DNA: TGTGCCAGCAGCGCAGGGGCCACCTACGAGCAGTACTTC.

This clone turned up a few times. The rearrangement uses TRBV9 and TRBJ1-2; no definite D call. Germline assignment: CDR1 SGDLS and CDR2 YYNGEE. The CDR3 sequence is 13 residues long. Between the trimmed V and J ends, which lost 0 bases and 6 bases, there was a span of 9 bases. CDR3 DNA sequence: TGTGCCAGCAGCGTAGGGCCTCGGAATGGCTACACCTTC. Translation: CASSVGPRNGYTF.

The chain is built from TRBV5-4 and TRBJ2-7, with D possibly being TRBD2 (6 bases). V was clipped by 10 bases and J by 6 bases, with 23 bases between them. This CDR3 has 14 amino acids. Germline V CDR1 and CDR2: SGHNT, YYREEE (reference sequence). The chain's CDR3 is CASRGGGVGSEQYF. The CDR3 DNA is TGTGCCTCCCGAGGTGGCGGGGTAGGCTCCGAGCAGTACTTC.

The chain combines TRBV29-1 with TRBJ2-1; 8 bases map to TRBD1. The trim removed 0 bases at V and 4 bases at J, leaving 8 bases unmatched. This CDR3 has 16 residues. The V gene's germline CDR1 is SQVTM and CDR2 ANQGSEA. CDR3 nucleotides: TGCAGCGTTGAAGACCTCGACAGGGGCCTATACAATGAGCAGTTCTTC. As protein: CSVEDLDRGLYNEQFF.

This sequence joins TRBV18 and TRBJ2-7; TRBD2 matches at 13 bases. CDR1 and CDR2 (germline): KGHSH, LQKENI. The CDR3 is made up of 16 amino acids. Trimming at V came to 0 bases and at J to 2 bases, leaving 1 base not matched to a gene. The CDR3 DNA reads TGTGCCAGCTCACCACCGGGACTAGCGGGAACCTACGAGCAGTACTTC. Protein: CASSPPGLAGTYEQYF.

This clone was observed many times. The chain employs TRBV7-9 and TRBJ2-2; unclear D gene. Germline V gene sequence: CDR1 SEHNR, CDR2 FQNEAQ (reference sequence). CDR3 length: 14 residues. V lost 5 bases and J 4 bases, leaving 11 bases between the germline ends. CDR3 in amino acids: CASSPQVRTGELFF. The CDR3 coding sequence is TGTGCCAGCAGCCCGCAGGTTCGCACCGGGGAGCTGTTTTTT. The full variable domain, rest sourced from reference TRBV7-9 and TRBJ2-2, is DTGVSQNPRHKITKRGQNVTFRCDPISEHNRLYWYRQTLGQGPEFLTYFQNEAQLEKSRLLSDRFSAERPKGSFSTLEIQRTEQGDSAMYLCASSPQVRTGELFFGEGSRLTVL.

The chain uses TRBV5-1 and TRBJ2-1, with D uncertain. Trimming cost V 0 bases and J 0 bases, with 13 bases left between them. Germline V gene lookup returns CDR1 SGHRS and CDR2 YFSETQ. This CDR3 is built from 17 residues. DNA for the CDR3: TGCGCCAGCAGCTTGGCCAACCGGCGGACCTCCTACAATGAGCAGTTCTTC. This codes for CASSLANRRTSYNEQFF.

The V and J genes are TRBV18 and TRBJ1-5; D may be TRBD1 (5 bases). The CDR3 sequence is 15 residues long. Trimming shortened V by 8 bases and J by 5 bases, and 19 bases separated the two germline ends. Germline values: CDR1 KGHSH, CDR2 LQKENI. CDR3 bases: TGTGCCAGCCCCCCCCGCAGGGAGTACTATCAGCCCCAGCATTTT. This gives the protein CASPPRREYYQPQHF. Drawing the rest from reference TRBV18 and TRBJ1-5, the complete variable domain is NAGVMQNPRHLVRRRGQEARLRCSPMKGHSHVYWYRQLPEEGLKFMVYLQKENIIDESGMPKERFSAEFPKEGPSILRIQQVVRGDSAAYFCASPPRREYYQPQHFGDGTRLSIL.

The V and J genes are TRBV4-1 and TRBJ2-7; D could derive from TRBD1 or TRBD2 (5 bases each). CDR1 is MGHRA, CDR2 YSYEKL, per germline. The CDR3 spans 15 residues. V lost 4 bases, J lost 3 bases, and 16 bases lay in between. The CDR3, as DNA: TGCGCCAGCAGCCCCGGGGTTGGGGGAGACTACGAGCAGTACTTC. Its protein product is CASSPGVGGDYEQYF.

This chain joins TRBV2 and TRBJ2-3; TRBD1 matches at 9 bases. J lost 4 bases, V lost 9 bases, and 2 bases had no gene match. CDR3 size: 12 residues. Germline CDR1 and CDR2: SNHLY and FYNNEI. In nucleotides, the CDR3 is TGTGCCAGTTGGGACAGGGCAGATACGCAGTATTTT. Translated: CASWDRADTQYF.

The chain joins TRBV11-2 to TRBJ1-3; no firm D call. Per germline, CDR1 SGHAT and CDR2 FQNNGV. The CDR3 is 16 amino acids. V lost 1 base and J lost 0, with 10 bases in between. The CDR3: CASSLVPGYSGNTIYF. The DNA of the CDR3 is TGTGCCAGCAGCTTAGTTCCGGGCTACTCTGGAAACACCATATATTTT.